Following are 21 T cell receptor beta chains from one sample sequenced in a study of glioma-infiltrating T cells. Amplification of TCR alpha and beta CDR3 regions from RNA used iRepertoire nested multiplex PCR. TCRdb reanalysed the multiplex PCR reads using MiXCR and keeps one entry per CDR3 protein. Here the sample spans tens of thousands of distinct CDR3 sequences, around 40% being singletons. Sequences were obtained from glioma tissue, nonneoplastic brain tissue, or PBMCs (not recorded which). Source of these receptors: a human donor with low-grade glioma or glioblastoma, undergoing nonglioma brain surgery, or in good health (not recorded which).

Ten or more counts support this clonotype. The chain carries TRBV6-1 and TRBJ2-2, with 7 bases matching TRBD1. The CDR3 runs 12 residues. Trimming cost V 7 bases and J 6 bases; bases outside gene matches: 2. CDR1 is MNHNS and CDR2 is SASEGT in the germline V gene. The CDR3 DNA reads as TGTGCCAGCAAAGACAGGGCCGGGGAGCTGTTTTTT. As protein: CASKDRAGELFF.

As concerns this clonotype: A much bigger clone sits one base away, suggesting this may be a read error. The V call is TRBV19, the J call TRBJ2-4, with a possible D match to TRBD1 (5 bases). Germline V gene lookup returns CDR1 LNHDA and CDR2 SQIVND (reference sequence). Trimming took 4 bases from V and 2 from J, leaving 12 bases between them. The CDR3 consists of 15 residues. This CDR3 reads CASSRETASKNIQYF. The CDR3 coding sequence is TGTGCCAGTAGTAGAGAGACAGCATCCAAAAACATTCAGTACTTC.

A word on this clonotype: Possible read error: a much larger clone is one base away. The chain uses TRBV29-1 and TRBJ2-1, with 7 bases aligning to TRBD2. Germline V gene data show CDR1 as SQVTM and CDR2 as ANQGSEA. The CDR3 is made up of 15 amino acids. The CDR3 nucleotides are TGCAGCGTTGATTCTACAGCGGGGTTTTACAATGAGCGGTTCTTC. Its protein product is CSVDSTAGFYNERFF.

This clonotype has ten or more counts. The rearrangement uses TRBV5-6 and TRBJ1-1; D gene uncertain. Between the trimmed V and J ends, which lost 0 bases and 1 base, there was a span of 7 bases. The CDR3 covers 14 residues. In germline, CDR1 is SGHDT, CDR2 YYEEEE. CDR3 nucleotides: TGTGCCAGCAGCTTGGTCCCGCCGAACACTGAAGCTTTCTTT. It specifies CASSLVPPNTEAFF.

This clonotype was detected many times. The gene calls are TRBV7-9 and TRBJ1-6, with D unclear. V was cut by 0 bases and J by 9 bases, with 15 bases left in between. The germline CDR1 and CDR2 sequences are SEHNR and FQNEAQ (reference sequence). CDR3 size: 16 residues. The CDR3, as DNA: TGTGCCAGCAGCTTAGCGGCAGGCTCATCGGGTTCACCCCTCCACTTT. It encodes CASSLAAGSSGSPLHF.

The chain combines TRBV6-1 with TRBJ2-1; TRBD1 aligns across 9 bases. This CDR3 comprises 17 residues. Germline lookup yields CDR1 MNHNS and CDR2 SASEGT. J was trimmed by 13 bases and V by 4 bases; bases with no gene match: 20. CDR3: CASSATGGNSGQETQFF. The CDR3, as DNA: TGTGCCAGCAGTGCGACAGGGGGGAATAGCGGTCAAGAGACCCAGTTCTTC.

J is TRBJ2-3 and V is TRBV20-1; 11 bases align to TRBD2. J was trimmed by 2 bases and V by 6 bases; bases with no gene match: 10. CDR1 is DFQATT, CDR2 SNEGSKA, per germline (reference sequence). CDR3 length: 16 amino acids. The CDR3 spells CSARRLAGGPTDTQYF. The CDR3, as DNA: TGCAGTGCCCGCCGGCTAGCGGGAGGACCCACAGATACGCAGTATTTT.

Details on this clonotype: A much larger clone differs from this one at a single base, so this may be a read error. CDR3 sequence: CASSPTLAHYEQYF. Here the CDR3 DNA reads TGCGCCAGCAGCCCGACCCTGGCACACTACGAGCAGTACTTC. The chain carries TRBV5-1 and TRBJ2-7, with no clear D. Germline V gene data show CDR1 as SGHRS and CDR2 as YFSETQ. There are 14 residues in the CDR3. Trimming took off 4 bases at V and 3 bases at J, with 14 bases between the two ends.

This clonotype was recorded once. This chain links TRBV19 with TRBJ2-1; maybe TRBD1 (6 bases). This CDR3 is 18 amino acids long. The V end lost 5 bases, the J end lost 8 bases, and 28 bases lay between the germline ends. Germline lookup yields CDR1 LNHDA and CDR2 SQIVND (reference sequence). The CDR3: CASSLRFPGQVTTDEQFF. DNA of the CDR3: TGTGCCAGTAGTCTACGGTTTCCGGGACAAGTCACCACCGATGAGCAGTTCTTC. The full variable domain, its missing parts supplied by reference TRBV19 and TRBJ2-1, is DGGITQSPKYLFRKEGQNVTLSCEQNLNHDAMYWYRQDPGQGLRLIYYSQIVNDFQKGDIAEGYSVSREKKESFPLTVTSAQKNPTAFYLCASSLRFPGQVTTDEQFFGPGTRLTVL.

This clonotype was seen many times. The chain combines TRBV7-9 with TRBJ2-7; perhaps TRBD1 as D (5 bases). The CDR3 sequence is 14 residues long. Between the trimmed V and J ends, which lost 0 bases and 4 bases, there was a span of 10 bases. The germline V gene has CDR1 SEHNR and CDR2 FQNEAQ (reference sequence). This CDR3 reads CASSLANSGYEQYF. CDR3 in DNA: TGTGCCAGCAGCTTAGCCAACTCAGGGTACGAGCAGTACTTC.

About this clonotype itself: The junction differs from germline at one of its ends, possibly a read error. The chain carries TRBV20-1 and TRBJ1-3, with 7 bases aligning to TRBD1. The germline CDR1 and CDR2 sequences are DFQATT and SNEGSKA (reference sequence). This CDR3 is 14 amino acids long. CDR3 DNA sequence: TGCAGTGCTCACAAAACAGGGGTCGGAAACCCCATATATTTT. Its translation: CSAHKTGVGNPIYF.

There are many counts of this clonotype. This chain links TRBV10-1 with TRBJ2-1, with unresolved D. The CDR3 length is 13 residues. From germline, CDR1 is WNHNN and CDR2 SYGVQD (reference sequence). V was trimmed by 7 bases and J by 5 bases, leaving 12 bases between them. This CDR3 is CASTPWGDNEQFF. In nucleotides, the CDR3 is TGCGCCAGCACCCCCTGGGGTGACAATGAGCAGTTCTTC.

This clonotype was seen at least ten times. The gene calls are TRBV7-2 and TRBJ1-2, with a weak D call TRBD1 (6 bases). The germline V gene has CDR1 SGHTA and CDR2 FQGNSA. The CDR3 loop spans 15 amino acids. V was cut by 5 bases and J by 4 bases, with 17 bases left in between. DNA for the CDR3: TGTGCCAGCAGCCAGAGTCCAGGGGAAACCTATGGCTACACCTTC. This gives the protein CASSQSPGETYGYTF.

This clonotype was picked up many times. The V call is TRBV14, the J call TRBJ2-1, with TRBD1 identical over 7 bases. V lost 1 base to trimming and J lost 3 bases; unmatched junction nucleotides: 6. Germline V CDR1 and CDR2: SGHDN, FVKESK. The CDR3 totals 16 residues. The CDR3 nucleotides read TGTGCCAGCAGCCAAGGGACAGGAATAATCTACAATGAGCAGTTCTTC. Protein: CASSQGTGIIYNEQFF.

Notes on this clonotype: This may come from a read error, since a much larger clone is one base off. The rearrangement links TRBV9 to TRBJ2-3; D call uncertain. The germline gives CDR1 SGDLS, CDR2 YYNGEE. Trimming took off 3 bases at V and 2 bases at J, with 7 bases between the two ends. The CDR3 extends over 13 amino acids. The CDR3: CASSAATTDTQYF. The CDR3 DNA is TGTGCCAGCAGCGCAGCGACCACAGATACGCAGTATTTT.

The chain links TRBV19 to TRBJ2-5, with a weak D call TRBD1 (5 bases). V was clipped by 1 base and J by 4 bases, with 13 bases between them. The CDR3 consists of 15 residues. Germline V gene lookup returns CDR1 LNHDA and CDR2 SQIVND (reference sequence). CDR3 nucleotide sequence: TGTGCCAGTAGTATAGGCGCTTGGGGCACAGAGACCCAGTACTTC. Translated, it gives CASSIGAWGTETQYF. The variable domain in full, with the rest retrieved from reference TRBV19 and TRBJ2-5, is DGGITQSPKYLFRKEGQNVTLSCEQNLNHDAMYWYRQDPGQGLRLIYYSQIVNDFQKGDIAEGYSVSREKKESFPLTVTSAQKNPTAFYLCASSIGAWGTETQYFGPGTRLLVL.

Comments on this clonotype: Being one base from a much bigger clone, this may be a read error. The genes are TRBV18 and TRBJ2-7; 8 nucleotides align to TRBD1. This CDR3 has 15 amino acids. Germline CDR1 KGHSH, CDR2 LQKENI. The CDR3 DNA sequence: TGTGCCAGCTCGCCAGACAGGGGTGGATTCTACGAGCAGTGCTTC. Translation gives CASSPDRGGFYEQCF.

Turning to this clonotype: A junction boundary mismatches the germline segment, possibly from a read error. The chain is built from TRBV20-1 and TRBJ2-1; D unclear. The CDR3 loop spans 16 amino acids. Germline loops: CDR1 DFQATT, CDR2 SNEGSKA (reference sequence). The CDR3 DNA reads TGCAGTGCTAGAGTCCGTCCAGCAGGCTCCTACAATGAGGAGTTCTTC. It encodes CSARVRPAGSYNEEFF.

Many counts were recorded for this clonotype. The V call is TRBV11-2, the J call TRBJ2-5, with TRBD1 matching over 9 bases. Looked up from germline, CDR1 is SGHAT and CDR2 is FQNNGV. CDR3 size: 15 residues. Trimming removed 5 bases from V and 5 bases from J; junction bases left unmatched: 9. CDR3 residues: CASSNYRGRLETQYF. DNA of the CDR3: TGTGCCAGCAGCAACTACAGGGGGCGCTTGGAGACCCAGTACTTC.

This clonotype was found a few times. The chain uses TRBV30 and TRBJ1-1; TRBD1 matches 9 bases. Trimming at V came to 0 bases and at J to 6 bases, leaving 2 bases not matched to a gene. CDR3 size: 13 residues. Germline V gives CDR1 GTSNPN, CDR2 SVGIG (reference sequence). DNA of the CDR3: TGTGCCTGGAGTGTACAGGGGGCTTCTGAAGCTTTCTTT. Protein product: CAWSVQGASEAFF.

In this sample, this clonotype turned up many times. The V call is TRBV4-1, the J call TRBJ2-1; D is possibly TRBD2 (6 bases). Per the germline V gene, CDR1 is MGHRA and CDR2 is YSYEKL. Trimming took off 5 bases at V and 4 bases at J, with 9 bases between the two ends. The CDR3 consists of 13 residues. DNA of the CDR3: TGCGCCAGCAGCGAGGGAGGATACAATGAGCAGTTCTTC. This codes for CASSEGGYNEQFF.